A selection of T cell receptor beta chains follows, all from one sample in a study of T cell responses to AZD1222 COVID-19 vaccine. Generated by immunoSEQ multiplex PCR, the TCRdb table keeps only in-frame clones and is missing some. The sample records tens of thousands of clones, more than 80% being singletons. This material consisted of peripheral blood, taken on day 0 of AZD1222 vaccination. The receptors here all came from an adult in good health. Each CDR3 is given with its conserved first and last residue. The D gene is left open where the match is weak. Expanded clones are given a class, and other clones once, few, many or no size at all.

TRBD1,once,TRBJ1-2,TRBV10-2,CASSDDPLGGRGRYGYTF,TGCGCCAGCAGTGATGACCCATTAGGGGGCAGGGGGCGTTATGGCTACACCTTC
.,.,TRBJ1-6,TRBV28,CASSLRNSPLHF,TGTGCCAGCAGCCTTCGGAATTCACCCCTCCACTTT
TRBD1,.,TRBJ1-1,TRBV5-1,CASSLLGGEGTEAFF,TGCGCCAGCAGCTTGCTAGGGGGCGAGGGCACTGAAGCTTTCTTT
.,.,TRBJ2-3,TRBV28,CASSLTARGGARDTQYF,TGTGCCAGCAGTTTGACCGCAAGGGGGGGGGCCAGAGATACGCAGTATTTT
.,.,TRBJ1-5,TRBV7-9,CASSNHRANQHF,TGTGCCAGCAGCAATCACCGAGCGAACCAGCATTTT
.,.,TRBJ2-7,TRBV7-8,CASSPGLPSYEQYF,TGTGCCAGCAGCCCGGGGCTACCGTCCTACGAGCAGTACTTC
.,once,TRBJ1-5,TRBV6-6,CASSPSYSNQPQHF,TGTGCCAGCAGTCCAAGTTATAGCAATCAGCCCCAGCATTTT
.,.,TRBJ1-1,TRBV7-2,CASSLTQGNTEAFF,TGTGCCAGCAGCTTAACACAGGGTAACACTGAAGCTTTCTTT
TRBD1,once,TRBJ1-5,TRBV27,CASSSGQGLQPQHF,TGTGCCAGCAGTTCGGGACAGGGTTTGCAGCCCCAGCATTTT
TRBD1,.,TRBJ1-5,TRBV5-1,CASSWTGGVIGDQPQHF,TGCGCCAGCAGCTGGACAGGGGGCGTGATAGGCGATCAGCCCCAGCATTTT
TRBD1,once,TRBJ2-3,TRBV5-1,CASSSPTGISDTQYF,TGCGCCAGCAGCTCCCCGACAGGGATATCAGATACGCAGTATTTT
.,.,TRBJ1-4,TRBV5-1,CASSLQGTNEKLFF,TGCGCCAGCAGCCTTCAGGGGACTAATGAAAAACTGTTTTTT
TRBD1,.,TRBJ2-7,TRBV6-2/TRBV6-3,CASSYSRGQGRYEQYF,TGTGCCAGCAGTTACTCGAGGGGACAGGGGAGGTACGAGCAGTACTTC
TRBD1,.,TRBJ1-5,TRBV14,CASSLRTGKRYLCNQPQHF,TGTGCCAGCAGCCTAAGGACAGGGAAACGGTATTTATGCAATCAGCCCCAGCATTTT
.,.,TRBJ2-7,TRBV25-1,CASSVLRDNYEQYF,TGTGCCAGCAGTGTCCTCCGGGACAACTACGAGCAGTACTTC
.,few,TRBJ1-3,TRBV19,CASMFRGAGNTIYF,TGTGCCAGTATGTTCAGAGGGGCTGGAAACACCATATATTTT
.,.,TRBJ1-1,TRBV2,CASTLGPIGNTEAFF,TGTGCCAGCACCCTAGGACCCATAGGGAACACTGAAGCTTTCTTT
.,.,TRBJ1-2,TRBV30,CAWSVLGTYGYTF,TGTGCCTGGAGTGTATTAGGGACCTATGGCTACACCTTC
TRBD1,.,TRBJ1-5,TRBV30,CAWTKRGRNQPQHF,TGTGCCTGGACCAAGAGGGGGCGCAATCAGCCCCAGCATTTT
TRBD1,.,TRBJ1-1,TRBV5-4,CASSLIDRGTEAFF,TGTGCCAGCAGCTTGATTGACAGGGGCACTGAAGCTTTCTTT
.,.,TRBJ2-5,TRBV7-8,CASSLGTLRGETQYF,TGTGCCAGCAGCCTCGGGACATTAAGGGGAGAGACCCAGTACTTC
.,.,TRBJ1-3,TRBV6-5,CASSYVSGNTIYF,TGTGCCAGCAGTTATGTCAGTGGGAACACCATATATTTT
TRBD1,.,TRBJ2-2,TRBV5-1,CASCSTGLTGELFF,TGCGCCAGCTGCTCGACAGGGCTCACCGGGGAGCTGTTTTTT
.,.,TRBJ1-1,TRBV24-1,CATSLGAGTEAFF,TGTGCCACCAGTTTAGGAGCAGGAACTGAAGCTTTCTTT
.,many,TRBJ2-1,TRBV7-9,CASSHVVLEQFF,TGTGCCAGCAGCCACGTGGTTTTAGAGCAGTTCTTC
.,.,TRBJ1-1,TRBV5-1,CASSLGTLNTEAFF,TGCGCCAGCAGCCTAGGGACATTGAACACTGAAGCTTTCTTT
.,once,TRBJ1-2,TRBV3-1/TRBV3-2,CASRRQGSGNYGYTF,TGTGCCAGCAGGCGTCAGGGAAGTGGGAACTATGGCTACACCTTC
.,.,TRBJ1-2,TRBV12-3/TRBV12-4,CASSSRVYGYTF,TGTGCCAGCAGCTCTAGAGTCTATGGCTACACCTTC
.,.,TRBJ1-5,TRBV19,CASSIVPGQPQHF,TGTGCCAGTAGTATAGTCCCGGGTCAGCCCCAGCATTTT
TRBD1,.,TRBJ2-7,TRBV9,CARPCWDSSYEQYF,TGTGCCCGCCCCTGCTGGGACAGCTCCTACGAGCAGTACTTC
.,once,TRBJ1-2,TRBV7-8,CASSLEGHGNRFNYGYTF,TGTGCCAGCAGCTTAGAGGGACACGGTAACCGTTTTAACTATGGCTACACCTTC
.,.,TRBJ2-7,TRBV11-3,CASSSYDKPYEQYF,TGTGCCAGCAGCTCATACGACAAACCCTACGAGCAGTACTTC
TRBD1,.,TRBJ2-7,TRBV10-3,CAIRDRDRGLGEQYF,TGTGCCATCAGGGACCGGGACAGGGGGCTGGGCGAGCAGTACTTC
.,.,TRBJ1-1,TRBV6-5,CASSYEGLVTEAFF,TGTGCCAGCAGTTACGAGGGTTTGGTCACTGAAGCTTTCTTT
.,.,TRBJ2-1,TRBV12-5,CASGLWNEQFF,TGTGCTAGTGGTTTGTGGAATGAGCAGTTCTTC
.,.,TRBJ1-2,TRBV10-1,CASSESGGYGYTF,TGCGCCAGCAGTGAGTCAGGGGGCTATGGCTACACCTTC
TRBD1,.,TRBJ1-1,TRBV7-2,CASSPTNRGMNTEAFF,TGTGCCAGCAGCCCGACGAACAGGGGTATGAACACTGAAGCTTTCTTT
.,.,TRBJ1-2,TRBV7-8,CASSPEDALGFYGYTF,TGTGCCAGCTCCCCTGAGGACGCGTTGGGCTTCTATGGCTACACCTTC
TRBD2,.,TRBJ2-7,TRBV4-1,CASSPSGGGREYEQYF,TGCGCCAGCAGCCCTAGCGGGGGGGGACGAGAATACGAGCAGTACTTC
.,.,TRBJ1-1,TRBV7-9,CASSLVAVRPEAFF,TGTGCCAGCAGCTTAGTGGCAGTTCGCCCTGAAGCTTTCTTT
.,.,TRBJ1-4,TRBV20-1,CSAPSLEKLFF,TGCAGTGCCCCGAGTTTGGAAAAACTGTTTTTT
.,.,TRBJ1-1,TRBV3-1/TRBV3-2,CASSQEKAGGSEAFF,TGTGCCAGCAGCCAAGAAAAGGCCGGGGGCTCTGAAGCTTTCTTT
TRBD1,few,TRBJ1-1,TRBV6-2/TRBV6-3,CASSHRGRGTEAFF,TGTGCCAGCAGCCACAGGGGAAGAGGCACTGAAGCTTTCTTT
.,.,TRBJ1-2,TRBV6-1,CASSEASFPYGYTF,TGTGCCAGCAGTGAAGCTTCGTTTCCCTATGGCTACACCTTC
.,.,TRBJ1-1,TRBV7-8,CASSLVGAGNTEAFF,TGTGCCAGCAGCTTAGTGGGGGCGGGGAACACTGAAGCTTTCTTT
.,.,TRBJ1-6,TRBV6-5,CASRSGTYNSPLHF,TGTGCCAGCAGGTCCGGGACCTATAATTCACCCCTCCACTTT
.,.,TRBJ2-3,TRBV6-5,CASISPHTDTQYF,TGTGCCAGCATTTCTCCCCACACAGATACGCAGTATTTT
TRBD1,few,TRBJ1-6,TRBV6-5,CASSYGDRVYNSPLHF,TGTGCCAGCAGTTACGGGGACAGGGTCTATAATTCACCCCTCCACTTT
.,.,TRBJ1-3,TRBV28,CASSTGIRSSGNTIYF,TGTGCCAGCAGTACCGGGATACGGTCCTCTGGAAACACCATATATTTT
.,.,TRBJ1-1,TRBV24-1,CATTVNTEAFF,TGTGCCACCACTGTCAACACTGAAGCTTTCTTT
TRBD1,.,TRBJ1-2,TRBV6-6,CASSRSDRGNGYTF,TGTGCCAGCAGTCGGTCTGACAGGGGAAATGGCTACACCTTC
TRBD1,.,TRBJ2-3,TRBV6-2/TRBV6-3,CASSWRQGTSSTDTQYF,TGTGCCAGCAGTTGGAGACAGGGCACTTCTAGCACAGATACGCAGTATTTT
TRBD2,.,TRBJ2-1,TRBV3-1/TRBV3-2,CASSQPTSGGANEQFF,TGTGCCAGCAGCCAACCTACTAGCGGGGGGGCGAATGAGCAGTTCTTC
.,.,TRBJ1-1,TRBV6-2/TRBV6-3,CASSYPPLDDRTRNTEAFF,TGTGCCAGCAGTTACCCTCCTCTCGACGACAGAACGAGGAACACTGAAGCTTTCTTT
TRBD1,.,TRBJ1-6,TRBV7-2,CASSPLGQGVPNSPLHF,TGTGCCAGCAGCCCCCTGGGACAGGGGGTTCCGAATTCACCCCTCCACTTT